The 24 T cell receptor beta chains reported below all come from one sample, sequenced in a study of T cells in Graves' hyperthyroidism and ophthalmopathy. RNA transcripts yielded amplified TCR beta CDR3 regions. Initially, a first-round RT-PCR of the TCR CDR3 employed the HTBI primer set. TCRdb passed the multiplex PCR reads through MiXCR, listing each CDR3 protein once. Among around 100,000 distinct CDR3 sequences listed, about 45% were seen once. The sample consisted of blood. The receptors shown here come from a man aged 35 to 55 with Graves' hyperthyroidism.

Turning to this clonotype: One end of the junction is discordant with germline, which a read error may explain. This chain uses TRBV27 with TRBJ2-1, with D perhaps matching TRBD2 (5 bases). The CDR3 runs 15 residues. CDR1 MNHEY and CDR2 SMNVEV come from the germline V gene (reference sequence). The CDR3: CASRVGGPGYNGQFF. CDR3 in DNA: TGTGCCAGCAGAGTCGGCGGGCCCGGCTACAATGGGCAGTTCTTC.

This clonotype occurred many times. A much larger clone sits a single nucleotide away, making a read error possible. The chain is built from TRBV7-3 and TRBJ1-1, with a tentative D call TRBD1 (6 bases). This CDR3 comprises 14 residues. Germline V gene lookup returns CDR1 SGHTA and CDR2 FQGTGA. Written as DNA, the CDR3 is TGTGCCAGCAGCCTCCTCGGGGGCGGCACTAAAGCTTTCTTT. Amino acids: CASSLLGGGTKAFF.

This clonotype was found many times. The rearrangement links TRBV9 to TRBJ1-1; D not certain. This CDR3 is built from 15 residues. V dropped 4 bases and J dropped 0 bases, with 13 bases sitting between them. Germline values: CDR1 SGDLS, CDR2 YYNGEE. The CDR3, as DNA: TGTGCCAGCAGCCCACGGGTCGAGGTGAACACTGAAGCTTTCTTT. Its protein product is CASSPRVEVNTEAFF. Full variable domain (missing parts from reference TRBV9 and TRBJ1-1): DSGVTQTPKHLITATGQRVTLRCSPRSGDLSVYWYQQSLDQGLQFLIQYYNGEERAKGNILERFSAQQFPDLHSELNLSSLELGDSALYFCASSPRVEVNTEAFFGQGTRLTVV.

This clonotype showed up many times. The J gene is TRBJ2-3, the V gene TRBV2, with 11 bases matching TRBD2. This CDR3 has 16 residues. The junction had 6 bases not matched to a gene; V was cut back by 7 bases and J by 0 bases. Germline V gene sequence: CDR1 SNHLY, CDR2 FYNNEI. The CDR3 nucleotides read TGTGCCAGCAAGCAGACTAGCGGGGCCAGCACAGATACGCAGTATTTT. It codes for CASKQTSGASTDTQYF. Full variable domain (missing parts from reference TRBV2 and TRBJ2-3): EPEVTQTPSHQVTQMGQEVILRCVPISNHLYFYWYRQILGQKVEFLVSFYNNEISEKSEIFDDQFSVERPDGSNFTLKIRSTKLEDSAMYFCASKQTSGASTDTQYFGPGTRLTVL.

There are many counts of this clonotype. The chain uses TRBV19 and TRBJ2-7; possibly TRBD2 for D (5 bases). Germline-derived CDR1 and CDR2 are LNHDA and SQIVND (reference sequence). CDR3 length: 15 amino acids. V shed 1 base and J shed 0 bases, with 10 bases lying between them. This CDR3 is CASSIVDGGSYEQYF. The CDR3 bases are TGTGCCAGTAGTATAGTCGACGGAGGCTCCTACGAGCAGTACTTC.

This clonotype was picked up many times. The J gene is TRBJ2-2, the V gene TRBV12-3 or TRBV12-4; TRBD1 matches 11 bases. J lost 4 bases, V lost 6 bases, and 4 bases had no gene match. This CDR3 is 15 amino acids long. CDR3 loop: CASSEDRGRTGELFF. The CDR3 nucleotides are TGTGCCAGCAGCGAGGACAGGGGGCGCACCGGGGAGCTGTTTTTT.

Many counts were recorded for this clonotype. The rearrangement joins TRBV24-1 to TRBJ2-5; a possible D gene is TRBD1 (6 bases). Germline V CDR1 and CDR2: KGHDR, SFDVKD. Trimming removed 5 bases at V and 2 bases at J, with 8 bases between. There are 13 residues in the CDR3. CDR3 in amino acids: CATSGDTQETQYF. DNA for the CDR3: TGTGCCACCAGTGGGGACACGCAAGAGACCCAGTACTTC.

This clonotype showed up many times. The gene calls are TRBV29-1 and TRBJ2-3; 9 bases fit TRBD1. Germline V gene lookup returns CDR1 SQVTM and CDR2 ANQGSEA. The CDR3 is 14 amino acids. V was pared by 7 bases and J by 9 bases, with 14 bases of the junction left unmatched. The CDR3 here is CSGTGTGTRGTQYF. The CDR3 DNA reads as TGCAGCGGGACCGGGACAGGGACGAGAGGAACGCAGTATTTT.

This clonotype was detected many times. This chain connects TRBV6-6 to TRBJ1-3; D is ambiguous. CDR3 length: 15 amino acids. Trimming stripped 8 bases from V and 0 bases from J, with 14 bases between. Per germline, CDR1 MNHNY and CDR2 SVGAGI (reference sequence). The CDR3 DNA sequence: TGTGCCAGCCGGGTGACCGAGAGCTCTGGAAACACCATATATTTT. It codes for CASRVTESSGNTIYF.

This clonotype was picked up a small number of times. The chain combines TRBV20-1 with TRBJ1-1; TRBD1 matches at 9 bases. The junction had 7 bases not matched to a gene; V was cut back by 3 bases and J by 5 bases. Germline V gene lookup returns CDR1 DFQATT and CDR2 SNEGSKA (reference sequence). The CDR3 is 14 residues long. CDR3 sequence (DNA): TGCAGTGCTAGGGGGACAGGGAGTGGGACTGAAGCTTTCTTT. This translates into CSARGTGSGTEAFF.

This clonotype has only a few counts. The chain has TRBV18 and TRBJ2-7; TRBD1 might be the D (6 bases). Trimming left V 3 bases short and J 3 bases short, with 15 bases between. The germline V gene has CDR1 KGHSH and CDR2 LQKENI. The CDR3 has 15 residues. In nucleotides, the CDR3 is TGTGCCAGCTCACCGGACCGGGACAAACTCTACGAGCAGTACTTC. This encodes CASSPDRDKLYEQYF.

In its sample, this clonotype ranks as medium-sized. The genes are TRBV7-2 and TRBJ2-7; no clear D gene. CDR3 size: 11 residues. Trimming stripped 5 bases from V and 4 bases from J, with 6 bases between. Germline V gives CDR1 SGHTA, CDR2 FQGNSA. The CDR3 is CASSNRYEQYF. DNA for the CDR3: TGTGCCAGCAGCAACAGATACGAGCAGTACTTC.

In this sample, this clonotype turned up many times. This chain connects TRBV7-9 to TRBJ2-7; D call uncertain. This CDR3 is built from 13 residues. CDR1 is SEHNR, CDR2 FQNEAQ, per germline (reference sequence). Trimming stripped 5 bases from V and 5 bases from J, with 13 bases between. In DNA form, the CDR3 reads TGTGCCAGCAGCCCCATGAGTTGGGACGAGCAGTACTTC. This sequence encodes CASSPMSWDEQYF.

This chain uses TRBV7-2 with TRBJ2-2; no reliable D call. The CDR3 consists of 11 residues. The V end lost 7 bases, the J end lost 5 bases, and 5 bases lay between the germline ends. Germline lookup yields CDR1 SGHTA and CDR2 FQGNSA. CDR3 nucleotide sequence: TGTGCCAGCACCAAAACCGGGGAGCTGTTTTTT. It codes for CASTKTGELFF. Complete variable domain (other parts from reference TRBV7-2 and TRBJ2-2): GAGVSQSPSNKVTEKGKDVELRCDPISGHTALYWYRQSLGQGLEFLIYFQGNSAPDKSGLPSDRFSAERTGGSVSTLTIQRTQQEDSAVYLCASTKTGELFFGEGSRLTVL.

J is TRBJ1-1 and V is TRBV20-1, with 7 bases identical to TRBD1. This CDR3 has 13 amino acids. Germline-derived CDR1 and CDR2 are DFQATT and SNEGSKA (reference sequence). The trim removed 6 bases at V and 5 bases at J, leaving 9 bases unmatched. CDR3 in DNA: TGCAGTGCAAGGGACAGTTTGGGGACTGAAGCTTTCTTT. Translating gives CSARDSLGTEAFF.

Details on this clonotype: At one of its ends the junction is not consistent with the germline gene, which may arise from a read error. This chain connects TRBV4-2 to TRBJ2-2, with D unresolved. The germline V gene encodes CDR1 LGHNA and CDR2 YNFKEQ. The CDR3 is 15 residues long. CDR3 amino acids: CTSSQERWDTGELFF. The CDR3 DNA follows: TGTACCAGCAGCCAAGAAAGATGGGACACCGGGGAGCTGTTTTTT.

A word on this clonotype: One base away lies a much larger clone, so this may be a sequencing read error. The V gene is TRBV6-6, the J gene TRBJ1-4, with D perhaps TRBD1 (6 bases). Germline CDR1 and CDR2: MNHNY and SVGAGI (reference sequence). The CDR3 contains 13 residues. In nucleotides, the CDR3 is TGTGCCAGCACCCCGGGGGCACTTGAAAAACTGTGTTTT. It encodes CASTPGALEKLCF.

This clonotype was observed many times. The chain has TRBV5-1 and TRBJ2-5, with D perhaps TRBD2 (5 bases). The CDR3 contains 16 residues. V was trimmed by 0 bases and J by 8 bases, leaving 20 bases between them. Germline CDR1 SGHRS, CDR2 YFSETQ. The DNA for the CDR3 is TGCGCCAGCAGCTTGGGGACTTCTTCAGGAATAGAAACCCAGTACTTC. Translating gives CASSLGTSSGIETQYF.

In this sample, this clonotype turned up many times. The chain has TRBV5-8 and TRBJ1-2; weak D call: TRBD1 (5 bases). The V and J ends lost 3 bases and 5 bases respectively, with 8 bases between them. This CDR3 contains 12 residues. Germline V gene data show CDR1 as SGHTS and CDR2 as YDEGEE. This CDR3 reads CASSSGGYGYTF. DNA of the CDR3: TGTGCCAGCAGCTCGGGGGGGTATGGCTACACCTTC.

The CDR3 DNA sequence: TGCGCCAGCAGCTTGAACATAGGAAACACTGAAGCTTTCTTT. Protein product: CASSLNIGNTEAFF. The rearrangement links TRBV5-1 to TRBJ1-1; D uncertain. The V gene's germline CDR1 is SGHRS and CDR2 YFSETQ. The ends were cut back, 1 base at V and 2 bases at J, with 9 bases in the middle. This CDR3 contains 14 residues.

With respect to this clonotype: A junction boundary mismatches the germline segment, possibly from a read error. This sequence joins TRBV7-2 and TRBJ1-2, with 7 bases matching TRBD1. Germline CDR1 SGHTA, CDR2 FQGNSA. The CDR3 is 17 residues long. The CDR3, as DNA: TGTGCCAGCAGCTTAGTCGGCAGGGGGGGCGTCCCCGGTGGCTACATCTTC. The encoded protein is CASSLVGRGGVPGGYIF.

This clonotype was counted a few times. This may stem from a read error, because a much larger clone lies one nucleotide away. Since the CDR3 does not end with the conserved phenylalanine or tryptophan, this likely comes from a read error. The chain joins TRBV20-1 to TRBJ2-3; 7 nucleotides line up with TRBD2. CDR3 size: 15 residues. Unmatched junction bases numbered 9, after V lost 6 bases and J lost 0 bases. Germline CDR1 reads DFQATT; CDR2 reads SNEGSKA (reference sequence). CDR3 nucleotides: TGCAGTGCCACCAGCGGGGTCACTAGCACAGATACGCAGTATTCT. Protein sequence: CSATSGVTSTDTQYS.

This clonotype was detected many times. This CDR3 is CASSLALRPEQYF. CDR3 DNA: TGTGCCAGCAGCTTAGCGCTAAGACCCGAGCAGTACTTC. This chain joins TRBV7-9 and TRBJ2-7, with D uncertain. The CDR3 is 13 amino acids. Trimming took 0 bases from V and 6 from J, leaving 9 bases between them. Germline assignment: CDR1 SEHNR and CDR2 FQNEAQ (reference sequence).

The J gene is TRBJ2-1, the V gene TRBV30; D may be TRBD1 or TRBD2 (5 bases each). This CDR3 region has 11 residues. The germline gives CDR1 GTSNPN, CDR2 SVGIG (reference sequence). Trimming stripped 2 bases from V and 9 bases from J, with 8 bases between. CDR3 region: CAWSFGGEQFF. CDR3 nucleotides: TGTGCCTGGAGTTTTGGGGGTGAGCAGTTCTTC.